By sample share, the clone carrying this T cell receptor beta chain is medium-sized. What it recognizes is unknown. This beta chain came through as a stray read in a library set up for alpha chains, and its size says little. This sample's time point: sample taken at primary tumor resection. V was clipped by 0 bases and J by 0 bases, with 17 bases between them. Germline CDR1 and CDR2: SGHKS and YYEKEE (reference sequence). This CDR3 is 18 amino acids long. MiXCR, run by TCRdb on the 5' RACE reads, gives a single entry per CDR3 protein. Among about 1,200 distinct CDR3 sequences listed, over 10% were seen once. This record comes from a study of spatial heterogeneity in lung cancer. Findings and limits, study-wide: Counts of expanded alpha and beta TCRs within tumors tracked the tumor nonsynonymous mutation count.

The chain joins TRBV5-5 to TRBJ2-3; D is unresolved. The sequencing used lung tumor tissue, collected at surgery. The origin of this receptor is a male donor with early-stage non-small cell lung cancer. CDR3 bases: TGTGCCAGCAGCTTGGATCGCAGGCTCCTCTTTAGCACAGATACGCAGTATTTT. Translating gives CASSLDRRLLFSTDTQYF. The full variable domain, rest sourced from reference TRBV5-5 and TRBJ2-3, is DAGVTQSPTHLIKTRGQQVTLRCSPISGHKSVSWYQQVLGQGPQFIFQYYEKEERGRGNFPDRFSARQFPNYSSELNVNALLLGDSALYLCASSLDRRLLFSTDTQYFGPGTRLTVL.